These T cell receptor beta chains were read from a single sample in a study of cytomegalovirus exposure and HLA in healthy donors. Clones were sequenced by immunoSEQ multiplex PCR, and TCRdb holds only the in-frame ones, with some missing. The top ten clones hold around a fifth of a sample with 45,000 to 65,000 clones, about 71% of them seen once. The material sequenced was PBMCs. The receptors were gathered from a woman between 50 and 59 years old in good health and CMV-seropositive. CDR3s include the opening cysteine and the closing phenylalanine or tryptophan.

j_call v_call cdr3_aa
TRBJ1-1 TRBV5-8 CASSLRGQGGTEAFF
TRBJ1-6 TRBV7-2 CASSLARAGQGSPLHF
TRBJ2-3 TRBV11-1 CASSRAGATDTQYF
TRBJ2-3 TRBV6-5 CASSKDRGTDTQYF
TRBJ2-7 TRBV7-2 CASSSGLGTAYEQYF
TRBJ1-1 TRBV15 CATRLDRRNTEAFF
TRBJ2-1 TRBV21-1 CASSKEGNVTHNEQFF
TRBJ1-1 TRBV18 CASSALPQGNTEAFF
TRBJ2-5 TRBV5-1 CASSLGGGRETQYF
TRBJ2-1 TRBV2 CASSEALIAGVNNEQFF
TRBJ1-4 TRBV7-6 CASSPTGVEKLFF
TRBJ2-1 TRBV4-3 CASSQDAGDEQFF
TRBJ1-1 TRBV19 CASSIVRETEAFF
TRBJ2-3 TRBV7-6 CASSARRDRASDTQYF
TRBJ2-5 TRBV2 CASSHGTGFEETQYF
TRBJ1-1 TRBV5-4 CASSFRSFGGEAFF
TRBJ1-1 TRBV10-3 CAISPGQANTEAFF
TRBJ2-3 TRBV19 CASSRSSPSTDTQYF
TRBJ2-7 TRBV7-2 CASSFGHRPPYEQYF
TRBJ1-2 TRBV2 CASSRRTAQGGYTF
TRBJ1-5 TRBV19 CASSISLGDSLASNQPQHF
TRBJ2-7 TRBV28 CASSLGAGGPTPWGQYF
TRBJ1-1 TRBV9 CASSVGGGLNTEAFF
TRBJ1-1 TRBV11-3 CASSLQVNTEAFF
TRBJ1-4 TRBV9 CASGRHQEKLFF
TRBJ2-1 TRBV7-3 CASSYTGPGLGGYNEQFF
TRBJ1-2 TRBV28 CASSPGVDYGYTF
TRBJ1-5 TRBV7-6 CASSPTGTQPQHF